The next 3 T cell receptor beta chains were all read from a single sample in a study of technical replicates of blood from a handful of donors. The repertoire was sequenced with immunoSEQ multiplex PCR; TCRdb's copy has only in-frame clones and lacks some. The sample lists 60,000 to 90,000 clones; almost 98% were seen once. The sequencing sample was made of T cells isolated from PBMCs. The receptors were gathered from a human donor in good health.

This sequence joins TRBV6-5 and TRBJ2-2, with D maybe TRBD1 (5 bases). CDR1 MNHEY and CDR2 SVGAGI come from the germline V gene. The CDR3 runs to 15 residues. The germline V and J ends were trimmed by 5 bases and 0 bases, with 10 bases remaining between them. CDR3 protein: CASSRQPSNTGELFF. In DNA form, the CDR3 reads TGTGCCAGCAGTAGACAGCCTTCGAACACCGGGGAGCTGTTTTTT.

This chain uses TRBV5-1 with TRBJ1-2; perhaps TRBD1 as D (6 bases). Trimming pared 5 bases from V and 4 bases from J, leaving 12 bases between. Germline V lookup: CDR1 SGHRS, CDR2 YFSETQ. The CDR3 contains 13 residues. The CDR3 is CASSAGTPYGYTF. The DNA of the CDR3 is TGCGCCAGCAGTGCTGGGACACCCTATGGCTACACCTTC. The variable domain in full, completed from reference TRBV5-1 and TRBJ1-2, reads KAGVTQTPRYLIKTRGQQVTLSCSPISGHRSVSWYQQTPGQGLQFLFEYFSETQRNKGNFPGRFSGRQFSNSRSEMNVSTLELGDSALYLCASSAGTPYGYTFGSGTRLTVV.

The chain links TRBV15 to TRBJ2-1, with TRBD1 matching 8 bases. The trim removed 4 bases at V and 6 bases at J, leaving 5 bases unmatched. The germline V gene has CDR1 LNHNV and CDR2 YYDKDF (reference sequence). CDR3 size: 14 residues. The CDR3 loop reads CATSIDRGGNEQFF. Written as DNA, the CDR3 is TGTGCCACCAGCATCGACAGGGGTGGCAATGAGCAGTTCTTC.